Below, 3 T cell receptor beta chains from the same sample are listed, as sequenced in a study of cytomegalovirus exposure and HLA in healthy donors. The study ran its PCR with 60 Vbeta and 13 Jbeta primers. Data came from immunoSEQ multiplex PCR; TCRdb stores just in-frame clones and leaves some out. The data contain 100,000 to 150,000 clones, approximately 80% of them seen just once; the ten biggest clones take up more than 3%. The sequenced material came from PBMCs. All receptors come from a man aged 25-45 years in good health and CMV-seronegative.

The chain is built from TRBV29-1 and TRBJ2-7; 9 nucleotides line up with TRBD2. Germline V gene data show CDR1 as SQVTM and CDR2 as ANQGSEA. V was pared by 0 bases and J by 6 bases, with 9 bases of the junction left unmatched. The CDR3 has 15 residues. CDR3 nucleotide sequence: TGCAGCGTTGAAGATCAGCGGGGGGCAGACAGCGAGCAGTACTTC. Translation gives CSVEDQRGADSEQYF.

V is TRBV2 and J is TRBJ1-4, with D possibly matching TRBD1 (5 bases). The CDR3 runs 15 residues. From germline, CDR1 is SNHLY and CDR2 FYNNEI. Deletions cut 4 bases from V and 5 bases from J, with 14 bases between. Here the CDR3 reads CASSVTGTANEKLFF. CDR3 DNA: TGTGCCAGCAGTGTAACCGGGACTGCGAATGAAAAACTGTTTTTT. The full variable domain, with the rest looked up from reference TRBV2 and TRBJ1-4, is EPEVTQTPSHQVTQMGQEVILRCVPISNHLYFYWYRQILGQKVEFLVSFYNNEISEKSEIFDDQFSVERPDGSNFTLKIRSTKLEDSAMYFCASSVTGTANEKLFFGSGTQLSVL.

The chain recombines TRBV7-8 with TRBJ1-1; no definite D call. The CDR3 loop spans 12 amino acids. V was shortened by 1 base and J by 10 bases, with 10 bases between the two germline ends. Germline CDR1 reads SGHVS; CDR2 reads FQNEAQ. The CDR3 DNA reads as TGTGCCAGCAGCTTAGAACAGCTGGGAGCTTTCTTT. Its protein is CASSLEQLGAFF.